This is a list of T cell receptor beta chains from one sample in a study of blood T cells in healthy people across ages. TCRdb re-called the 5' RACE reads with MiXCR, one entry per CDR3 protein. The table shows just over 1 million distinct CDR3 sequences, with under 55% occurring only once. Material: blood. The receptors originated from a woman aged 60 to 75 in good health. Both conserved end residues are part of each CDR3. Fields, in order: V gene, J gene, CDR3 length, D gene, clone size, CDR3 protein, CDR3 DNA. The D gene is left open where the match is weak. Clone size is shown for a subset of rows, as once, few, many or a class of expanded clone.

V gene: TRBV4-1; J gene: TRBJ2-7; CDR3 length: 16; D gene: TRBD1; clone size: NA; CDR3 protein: CASSQRGQGRSYEQYF; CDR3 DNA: TGCGCCAGCAGCCAAAGGGGGCAGGGTAGGTCCTACGAGCAGTACTTC
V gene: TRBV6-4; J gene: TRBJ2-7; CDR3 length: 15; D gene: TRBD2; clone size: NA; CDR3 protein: CASSEVAGGPYEQYF; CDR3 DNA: TGTGCCAGCAGTGAAGTGGCGGGAGGGCCCTACGAGCAGTACTTC
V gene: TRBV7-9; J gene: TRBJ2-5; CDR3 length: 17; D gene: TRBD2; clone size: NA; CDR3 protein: CASSAPLGSGSEETQYF; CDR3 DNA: TGTGCCAGCAGCGCACCCCTCGGCAGCGGGAGTGAAGAGACCCAGTACTTC
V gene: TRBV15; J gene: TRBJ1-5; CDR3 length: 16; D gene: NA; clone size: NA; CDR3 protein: CATSRGGTGSNQPQHF; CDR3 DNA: TGTGCCACCAGCAGAGGAGGGACGGGTAGCAATCAGCCCCAGCATTTT
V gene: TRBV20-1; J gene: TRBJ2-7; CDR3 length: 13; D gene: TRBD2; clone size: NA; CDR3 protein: CSAWSGRHKKQYF; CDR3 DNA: TGCAGTGCCTGGAGCGGGAGGCACAAAAAGCAGTACTTC
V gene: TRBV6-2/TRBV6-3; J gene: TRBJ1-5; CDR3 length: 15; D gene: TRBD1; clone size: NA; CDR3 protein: CASSYDRGRNQPQHF; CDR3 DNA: TGTGCCAGCAGTTACGACAGGGGGCGCAATCAGCCCCAGCATTTT
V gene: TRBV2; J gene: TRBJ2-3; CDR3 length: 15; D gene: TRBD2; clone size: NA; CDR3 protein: CASSGLAGMTDTQYF; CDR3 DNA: TGTGCCAGCAGCGGACTAGCGGGAATGACAGATACGCAGTATTTT
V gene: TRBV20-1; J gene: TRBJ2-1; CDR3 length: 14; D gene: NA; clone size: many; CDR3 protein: CSATQGGQFNEQFF; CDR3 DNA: TGCAGTGCTACCCAAGGAGGACAGTTCAATGAGCAGTTCTTC
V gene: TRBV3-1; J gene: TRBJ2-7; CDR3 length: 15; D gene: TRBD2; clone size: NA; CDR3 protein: CASSPRTSIRYEQYF; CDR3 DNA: TGTGCCAGCAGCCCCAGGACTAGCATTCGATACGAGCAGTACTTC
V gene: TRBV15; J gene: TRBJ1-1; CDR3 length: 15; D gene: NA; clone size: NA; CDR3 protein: CATSRDRAYNTEAFF; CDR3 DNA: TGTGCCACCAGCAGAGACAGGGCCTATAACACTGAAGCTTTCTTT
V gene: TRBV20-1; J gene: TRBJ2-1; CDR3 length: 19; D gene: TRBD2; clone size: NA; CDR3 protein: CSARDLLGLAGIIDNEQFF; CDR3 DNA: TGCAGTGCTAGAGATCTTTTGGGACTAGCGGGAATTATTGACAATGAGCAGTTCTTC
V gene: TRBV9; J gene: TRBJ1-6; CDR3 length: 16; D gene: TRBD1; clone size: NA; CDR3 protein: CASSASDRAYNSPLHF; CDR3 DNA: TGTGCCAGCAGCGCCTCCGACAGGGCCTATAATTCACCCCTCCACTTT
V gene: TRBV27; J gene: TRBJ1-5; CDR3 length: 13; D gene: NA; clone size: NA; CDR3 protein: CASGLMGHLNQHF; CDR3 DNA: TGTGCCAGCGGTTTAATGGGACACCTAAACCAGCATTTT
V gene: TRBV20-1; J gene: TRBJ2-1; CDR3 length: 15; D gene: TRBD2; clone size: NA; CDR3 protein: CSAASGGRIWDEQFF; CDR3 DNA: TGCAGTGCTGCGAGTGGCGGGAGAATATGGGATGAGCAGTTCTTC
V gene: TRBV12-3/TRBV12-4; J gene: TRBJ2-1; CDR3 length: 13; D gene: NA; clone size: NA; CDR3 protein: CASSSLEGAIQFF; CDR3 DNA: TGTGCCAGCAGTTCCTTGGAGGGAGCTATTCAGTTCTTC
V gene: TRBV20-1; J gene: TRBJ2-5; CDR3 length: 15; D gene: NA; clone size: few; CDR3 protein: CSARDFWGSQETQYF; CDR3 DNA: TGCAGTGCTAGAGATTTTTGGGGGAGTCAAGAGACCCAGTACTTC
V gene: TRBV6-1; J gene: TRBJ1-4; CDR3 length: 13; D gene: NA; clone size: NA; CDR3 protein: CASAPQPNEKLFF; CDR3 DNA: TGTGCCAGCGCGCCCCAGCCCAATGAAAAACTGTTTTTT
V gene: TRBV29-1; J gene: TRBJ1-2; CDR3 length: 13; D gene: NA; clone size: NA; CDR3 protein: CSVERDGLYGYTF; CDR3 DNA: TGCAGCGTTGAAAGGGACGGCCTTTATGGCTACACCTTC
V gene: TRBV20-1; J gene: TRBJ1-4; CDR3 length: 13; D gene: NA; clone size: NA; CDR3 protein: CSATRSTNEKLFF; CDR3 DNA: TGCAGTGCTACCCGGTCAACTAATGAAAAACTGTTTTTT
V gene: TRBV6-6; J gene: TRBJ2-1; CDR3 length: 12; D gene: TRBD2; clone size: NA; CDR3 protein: CASLTSGGEQFF; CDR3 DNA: TGTGCCAGCCTTACTAGCGGGGGCGAGCAGTTCTTC
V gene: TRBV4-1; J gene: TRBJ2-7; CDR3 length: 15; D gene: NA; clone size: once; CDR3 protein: CASSQDVGQLNEQYF; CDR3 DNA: TGCGCCAGCAGCCAAGACGTCGGACAGCTTAATGAGCAGTACTTC
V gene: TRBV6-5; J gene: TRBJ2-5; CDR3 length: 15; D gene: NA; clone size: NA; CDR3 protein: CASKPGTELQETQYF; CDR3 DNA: TGTGCCAGCAAACCCGGGACGGAACTTCAAGAGACCCAGTACTTC
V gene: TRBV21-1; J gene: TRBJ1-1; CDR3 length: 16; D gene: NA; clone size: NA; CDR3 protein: CASSNGPLPDGTEAFF; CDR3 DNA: TGTGCCAGCAGCAATGGACCCCTTCCCGATGGGACTGAAGCTTTCTTT
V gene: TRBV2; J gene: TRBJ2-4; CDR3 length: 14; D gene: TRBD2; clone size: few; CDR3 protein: CASRRWGGRNIQYF; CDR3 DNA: TGTGCCAGCAGGAGGTGGGGGGGGAGAAACATTCAGTACTTC
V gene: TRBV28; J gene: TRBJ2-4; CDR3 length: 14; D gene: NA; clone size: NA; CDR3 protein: CASSVRLAKNIQYF; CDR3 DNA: TGTGCCAGCAGTGTTAGATTAGCCAAAAACATTCAGTACTTC
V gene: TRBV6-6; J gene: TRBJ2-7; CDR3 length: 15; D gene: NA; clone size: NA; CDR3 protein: CASSYSKAVSYEQYF; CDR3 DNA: TGTGCCAGCAGTTACTCGAAAGCGGTATCCTACGAGCAGTACTTC
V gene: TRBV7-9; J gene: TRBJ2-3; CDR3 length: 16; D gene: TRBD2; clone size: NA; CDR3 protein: CASSSSGDYPTDTQYF; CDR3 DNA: TGTGCCAGCAGCTCTAGTGGGGACTACCCCACAGATACGCAGTATTTT
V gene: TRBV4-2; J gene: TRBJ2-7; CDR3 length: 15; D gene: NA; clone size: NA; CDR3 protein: CASSQDPPTSNEQYF; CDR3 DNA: TGTGCCAGCAGCCAAGATCCCCCTACGAGCAATGAGCAGTACTTC
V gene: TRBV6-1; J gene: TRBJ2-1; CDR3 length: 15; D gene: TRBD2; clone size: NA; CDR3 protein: CASISGGYLYNEQFF; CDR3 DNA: TGTGCCAGCATATCGGGGGGGTACCTCTACAATGAGCAGTTCTTC
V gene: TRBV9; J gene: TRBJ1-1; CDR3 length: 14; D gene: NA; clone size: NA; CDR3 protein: CASSPFGPNTEAFF; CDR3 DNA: TGTGCCAGCAGCCCCTTCGGGCCGAACACTGAAGCTTTCTTT
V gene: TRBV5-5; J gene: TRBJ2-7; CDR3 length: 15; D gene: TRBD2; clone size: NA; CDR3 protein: CASSGLAGVYNEQYF; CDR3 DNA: TGTGCCAGCAGCGGACTAGCGGGAGTGTACAATGAGCAGTACTTC
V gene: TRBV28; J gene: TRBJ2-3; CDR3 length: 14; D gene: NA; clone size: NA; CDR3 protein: CASRLATEVDTQYF; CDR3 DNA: TGTGCCAGCAGATTAGCCACCGAGGTCGATACGCAGTATTTT
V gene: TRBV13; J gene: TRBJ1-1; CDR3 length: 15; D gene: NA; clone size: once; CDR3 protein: CASSGRDTENTEAFF; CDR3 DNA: TGTGCCAGCAGCGGACGGGACACGGAGAACACTGAAGCTTTCTTT
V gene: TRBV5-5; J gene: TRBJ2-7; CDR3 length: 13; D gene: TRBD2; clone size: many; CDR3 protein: CASSLGGIYEQYF; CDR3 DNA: TGCGCCAGCAGCTTGGGGGGGATCTACGAGCAGTACTTC
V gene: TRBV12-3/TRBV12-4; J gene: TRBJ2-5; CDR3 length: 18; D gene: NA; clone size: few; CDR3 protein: CASSFSDGSGAYQETQYF; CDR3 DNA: TGTGCCAGCAGTTTTAGTGATGGTAGCGGAGCGTACCAAGAGACCCAGTACTTC
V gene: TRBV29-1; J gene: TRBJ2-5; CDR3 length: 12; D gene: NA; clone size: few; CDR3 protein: CSTEGREETQYF; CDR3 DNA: TGCAGCACTGAGGGCAGGGAGGAGACCCAGTACTTC
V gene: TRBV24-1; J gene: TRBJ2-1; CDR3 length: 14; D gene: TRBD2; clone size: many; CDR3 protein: CATRSGSVAAEQFF; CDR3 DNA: TGTGCCACCAGGAGCGGGAGCGTTGCGGCTGAGCAGTTCTTC
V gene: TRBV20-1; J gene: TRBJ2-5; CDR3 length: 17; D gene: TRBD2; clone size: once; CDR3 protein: CSASRSLAASYQETQYF; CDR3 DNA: TGCAGTGCTAGTCGGTCGCTAGCGGCCTCGTACCAAGAGACCCAGTACTTC
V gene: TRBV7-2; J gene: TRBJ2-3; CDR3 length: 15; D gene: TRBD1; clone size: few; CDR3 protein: CASSTRQGRTDTQYF; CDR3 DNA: TGTGCCAGCAGCACCCGACAGGGCCGCACAGATACGCAGTATTTT
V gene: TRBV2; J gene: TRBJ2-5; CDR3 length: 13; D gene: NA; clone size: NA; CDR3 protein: CASSEGAQGTQYF; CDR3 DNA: TGTGCCAGCAGTGAAGGGGCCCAGGGGACCCAGTACTTC
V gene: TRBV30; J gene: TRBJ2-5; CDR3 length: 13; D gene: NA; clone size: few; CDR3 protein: CAQRVAGVETQYF; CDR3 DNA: TGTGCCCAGAGGGTAGCCGGAGTTGAAACCCAGTACTTC
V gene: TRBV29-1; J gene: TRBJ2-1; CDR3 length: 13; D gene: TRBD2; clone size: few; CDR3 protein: CSVESLAGVRQFF; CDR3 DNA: TGCAGCGTTGAATCCCTAGCGGGAGTGCGGCAGTTCTTC
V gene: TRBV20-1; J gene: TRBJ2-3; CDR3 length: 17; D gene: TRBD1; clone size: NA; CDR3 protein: CSATCFPGQSCTDTQYF; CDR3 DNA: TGCAGTGCTACGTGTTTTCCGGGACAGTCTTGCACAGATACGCAGTATTTT
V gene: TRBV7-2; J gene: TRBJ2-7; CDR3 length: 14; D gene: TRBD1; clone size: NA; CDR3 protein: CASRPRGQGYEQYF; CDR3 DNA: TGTGCCAGCAGACCGCGGGGACAGGGCTACGAGCAGTACTTC
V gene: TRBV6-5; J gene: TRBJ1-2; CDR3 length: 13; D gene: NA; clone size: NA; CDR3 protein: CASSGGWNYGYTF; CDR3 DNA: TGTGCCAGCAGCGGGGGTTGGAACTATGGCTACACCTTC
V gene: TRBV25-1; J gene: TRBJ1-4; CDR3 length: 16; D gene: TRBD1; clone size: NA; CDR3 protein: CASSELSHGTGEKLFF; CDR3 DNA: TGTGCCAGCAGTGAATTAAGCCACGGGACAGGTGAAAAACTGTTTTTT
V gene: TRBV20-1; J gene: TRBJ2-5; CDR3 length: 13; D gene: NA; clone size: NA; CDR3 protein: CSASVGGRETQYF; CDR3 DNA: TGCAGTGCTAGCGTAGGGGGTCGAGAGACCCAGTACTTC
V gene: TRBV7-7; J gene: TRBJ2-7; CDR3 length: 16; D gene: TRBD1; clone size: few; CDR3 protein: CASSSFLAAGGYEQYF; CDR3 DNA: TGTGCCAGCAGCAGCTTCTTGGCGGCAGGGGGCTACGAGCAGTACTTC
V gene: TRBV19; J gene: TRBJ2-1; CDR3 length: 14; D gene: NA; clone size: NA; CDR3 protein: CASSYDRGGNEQFF; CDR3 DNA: TGTGCCAGTAGTTACGACCGAGGGGGAAATGAGCAGTTCTTC
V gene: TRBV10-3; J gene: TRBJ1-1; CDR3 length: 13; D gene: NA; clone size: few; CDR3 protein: CAISGQVNTEAFF; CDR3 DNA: TGTGCCATCAGTGGACAGGTGAACACTGAAGCTTTCTTT
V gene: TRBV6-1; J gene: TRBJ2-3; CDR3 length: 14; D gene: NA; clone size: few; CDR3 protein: CASSGTGLFGTQYF; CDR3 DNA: TGTGCCAGCAGTGGCACTGGACTGTTTGGTACGCAGTATTTT
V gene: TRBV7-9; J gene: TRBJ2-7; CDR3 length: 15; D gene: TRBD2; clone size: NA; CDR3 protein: CASSVPGLGSGEQYF; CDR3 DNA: TGTGCCAGCAGCGTGCCGGGACTAGGGTCGGGCGAGCAGTACTTC
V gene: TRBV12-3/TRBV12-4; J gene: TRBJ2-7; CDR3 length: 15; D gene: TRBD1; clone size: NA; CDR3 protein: CASRPEQGAQGEQYF; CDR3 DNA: TGTGCCAGCAGGCCCGAACAGGGGGCGCAGGGCGAGCAGTACTTC
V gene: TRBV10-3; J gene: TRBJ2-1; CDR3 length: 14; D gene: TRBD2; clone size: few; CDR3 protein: CAIKLSGPNNEQFF; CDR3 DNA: TGTGCCATTAAGCTTAGCGGGCCTAACAATGAGCAGTTCTTC
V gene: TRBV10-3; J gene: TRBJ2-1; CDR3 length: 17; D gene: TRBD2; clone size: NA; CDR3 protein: CAISESLTSGRGNEQFF; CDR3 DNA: TGTGCCATCAGTGAGTCGCTGACTAGCGGGAGGGGCAATGAGCAGTTCTTC
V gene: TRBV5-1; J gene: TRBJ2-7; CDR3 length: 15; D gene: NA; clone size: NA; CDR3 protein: CASSLASRSSGEQYF; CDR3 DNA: TGCGCCAGCAGCTTGGCGAGTAGGAGTTCGGGCGAGCAGTACTTC